The T cell receptor (beta chain) under discussion was sequenced for a study of cytomegalovirus exposure and HLA in healthy donors. Study-level results: The listing of roughly 160 TCR beta chains classed them as cytomegalovirus-associated.

Profiling relied on immunoSEQ multiplex PCR, and the TCRdb table lists in-frame clones only, not all of them. The table includes about 130,000 clones, around 92% detected once. Germline values: CDR1 MRHNA, CDR2 SNTAGT. This CDR3 contains 15 residues. The trim removed 0 bases at V and 1 base at J, leaving 2 bases unmatched. About this clone: Its antigen is not identified.

The sample consisted of PBMCs. This TCR was recovered from a man aged 25 to 40 in good health and CMV-seronegative. The V call is TRBV6-4, the J call TRBJ1-1; 7 bases align to TRBD1. The CDR3 spells CASSDSRTGNTEAFF. CDR3 in DNA: TGTGCCAGCAGTGACTCGAGGACAGGGAACACTGAAGCTTTCTTT.